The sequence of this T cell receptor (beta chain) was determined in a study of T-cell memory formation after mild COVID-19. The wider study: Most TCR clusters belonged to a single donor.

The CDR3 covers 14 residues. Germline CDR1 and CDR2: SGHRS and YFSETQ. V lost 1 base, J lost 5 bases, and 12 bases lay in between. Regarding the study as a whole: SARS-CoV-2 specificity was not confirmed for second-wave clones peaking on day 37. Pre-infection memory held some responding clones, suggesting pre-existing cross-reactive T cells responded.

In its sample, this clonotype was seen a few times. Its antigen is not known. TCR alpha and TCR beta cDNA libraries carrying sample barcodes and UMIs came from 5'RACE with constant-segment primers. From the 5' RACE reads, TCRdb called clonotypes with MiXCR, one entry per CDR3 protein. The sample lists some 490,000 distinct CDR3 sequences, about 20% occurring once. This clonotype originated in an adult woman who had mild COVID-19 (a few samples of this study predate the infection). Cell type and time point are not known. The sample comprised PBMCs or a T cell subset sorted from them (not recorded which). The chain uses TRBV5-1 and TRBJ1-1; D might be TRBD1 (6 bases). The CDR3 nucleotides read TGCGCCAGCAGCTTGAGTCAGGGGCGGACTGAAGCTTTCTTT. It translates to CASSLSQGRTEAFF.